The 3 T cell receptor beta chains listed next were all sequenced from one sample in a study of blood T cell repertoires in COVID-19. Generated by immunoSEQ multiplex PCR, the TCRdb table keeps only in-frame clones and is missing some. The repertoire holds hundreds of thousands of clones, with 75% to 90% as singletons. The sequenced sample was peripheral blood. These TCRs come from a woman aged 55-69 years with COVID-19, enrolled during active disease.

The chain is built from TRBV18 and TRBJ1-4, with 7 bases lining up with TRBD1. Per germline, CDR1 KGHSH and CDR2 LQKENI. The CDR3 extends over 15 amino acids. Trimming removed 3 bases from V and 4 bases from J; junction bases left unmatched: 5. CDR3 protein: CASSPPGQLNEKLFF. CDR3 sequence (DNA): TGTGCCAGCTCACCTCCGGGACAGCTTAATGAAAAACTGTTTTTT.

The chain couples TRBV14 to TRBJ2-7; D may be TRBD1 (6 bases). This CDR3 is built from 13 residues. Between the trimmed V and J ends, which lost 4 bases and 7 bases, there was a span of 14 bases. CDR1 is SGHDN and CDR2 is FVKESK in the germline V gene. For the CDR3, the DNA is TGTGCCAGCAGCCGTGTACAGGGTGTGGAGCAGTACTTC. Translated, it gives CASSRVQGVEQYF.

The V call is TRBV29-1, the J call TRBJ1-1; D is unclear. Trimming stripped 2 bases from V and 1 base from J, with 8 bases between. Germline CDR1 is SQVTM and CDR2 is ANQGSEA. The CDR3 extends over 13 amino acids. DNA of the CDR3: TGCAGCGTTGAAAAGACACCGAACACTGAAGCTTTCTTT. Translated: CSVEKTPNTEAFF.